These 27 T cell receptor beta chains originate from one sample sequenced in a study of blood T cell repertoires in COVID-19. Some clones are missing from TCRdb's copy, which holds only in-frame ones; the method was immunoSEQ multiplex PCR. The sample includes about 90,000 clones, over 70% of them seen just once. Sequencing was carried out using peripheral blood. These receptors were obtained from a woman of 80 years or more with acute or convalescent COVID-19.

V usage is TRBV11-2 and J usage is TRBJ2-3; D not resolved. V dropped 2 bases and J dropped 2 bases, with 11 bases sitting between them. Germline V gives CDR1 SGHAT, CDR2 FQNNGV. The CDR3 length is 15 residues. The CDR3 reads CASSLRSSYTDTQYF. CDR3 nucleotide sequence: TGTGCCAGCAGCTTAAGGAGCAGTTACACAGATACGCAGTATTTT. Full variable domain (outside the CDR3, taken from reference TRBV11-2 and TRBJ2-3): EAGVAQSPRYKIIEKRQSVAFWCNPISGHATLYWYQQILGQGPKLLIQFQNNGVVDDSQLPKDRFSAERLKGVDSTLKIQPAKLEDSAVYLCASSLRSSYTDTQYFGPGTRLTVL.

The chain links TRBV4-2 to TRBJ1-6, with TRBD1 as a possible D gene (5 bases). The CDR3 loop spans 18 amino acids. In germline, CDR1 is LGHNA, CDR2 YNFKEQ. The V end lost 1 base, the J end lost 10 bases, and 23 bases lay between the germline ends. CDR3 region: CASSQGGGSWAGQSPLHF. CDR3 DNA sequence: TGTGCCAGCAGCCAAGGGGGAGGGTCCTGGGCAGGGCAATCACCCCTCCACTTT.

This chain uses TRBV18 with TRBJ1-2; D may be TRBD1 (5 bases). V dropped 3 bases and J dropped 4 bases, with 15 bases sitting between them. CDR3 length: 15 amino acids. Germline values: CDR1 KGHSH, CDR2 LQKENI. The CDR3 protein is CASSPDMVHSYGYTF. Written as DNA, the CDR3 is TGTGCCAGCTCACCGGACATGGTACACAGCTATGGCTACACCTTC.

The chain recombines TRBV27 with TRBJ1-6; no reliable D call. Per germline, CDR1 MNHEY and CDR2 SMNVEV (reference sequence). The CDR3 covers 15 residues. Trimming shortened V by 6 bases and J by 3 bases, and 12 bases separated the two germline ends. DNA for the CDR3: TGTGCCAGCAGCGCCTTCCGGTTCTATAATTCACCCCTCCACTTT. Translating gives CASSAFRFYNSPLHF.

In this sample, this clone turned up once. The V and J genes are TRBV23-1 and TRBJ2-7, with TRBD2 matching over 14 bases. TRBV23-1 is an ORF; its function is uncertain. The length of the CDR3 is 15 residues. V shed 4 bases and J 2 bases; nucleotides not matched to a gene: 1. The CDR3 reads CASSPTSGGAYEQYF. Here the CDR3 DNA reads TGCGCCAGCAGTCCGACTAGCGGGGGGGCCTACGAGCAGTACTTC.

This clone was seen a handful of times. The chain has TRBV28 and TRBJ1-2; perhaps TRBD1 as D (5 bases). The germline gives CDR1 MDHEN, CDR2 SYDVKM. Trimming shortened V by 6 bases and J by 2 bases, and 10 bases separated the two germline ends. This CDR3 contains 13 residues. The CDR3 is CASSMTANYGYTF. DNA of the CDR3: TGTGCCAGCAGCATGACAGCAAACTATGGCTACACCTTC.

The rearrangement uses TRBV10-1 and TRBJ2-7; D unresolved. V was pared by 2 bases and J by 0 bases, with 8 bases between. The germline gives CDR1 WNHNN, CDR2 SYGVQD (reference sequence). The CDR3 loop spans 14 amino acids. This CDR3 is CASSELPNSYEQYF. CDR3 coding DNA: TGCGCCAGCAGTGAGCTACCTAACTCCTACGAGCAGTACTTC.

The V call is TRBV19, the J call TRBJ2-2, with D possibly TRBD1 on 6 matching bases. The CDR3 runs to 14 residues. The germline gives CDR1 LNHDA, CDR2 SQIVND (reference sequence). V lost 4 bases and J lost 5, with 11 bases in between. The CDR3 spells CASSKARGTGELFF. The DNA for the CDR3 is TGTGCCAGTAGTAAGGCCAGGGGAACCGGGGAGCTGTTTTTT.

V is TRBV29-1 and J is TRBJ2-7; perhaps TRBD1 as D (6 bases). V lost 7 bases to trimming and J lost 2 bases, with 18 bases between them. The CDR3 totals 14 residues. Germline assignment: CDR1 SQVTM and CDR2 ANQGSEA. CDR3 bases: TGCAGCGCGACCAAGACAGGTTCTACCTACGAGCAGTACTTC. It codes for CSATKTGSTYEQYF.

V is TRBV19 and J is TRBJ2-1; 8 bases match TRBD2. V trimming: 8 bases; J trimming: 7 bases; junction bases outside the gene matches: 13. Germline lookup yields CDR1 LNHDA and CDR2 SQIVND (reference sequence). This CDR3 has 15 amino acids. Here the CDR3 reads CASRSAQAGENEQFF. DNA of the CDR3: TGTGCCAGTCGCAGTGCCCAAGCGGGGGAGAATGAGCAGTTCTTC.

This clone has a single count. The chain uses TRBV11-3 and TRBJ2-5; 11 bases are shared with TRBD1. The germline gives CDR1 SGHNT, CDR2 YENEEA. J gave up 5 bases and V 5 bases, and 7 bases lay outside the gene matches. CDR3 length equals 15 residues. DNA for the CDR3: TGTGCCAGCAGCCTTGGAGGGACAGGGGGGGAGACCCAGTACTTC. It encodes CASSLGGTGGETQYF.

The chain recombines TRBV18 with TRBJ1-2; 11 bases are a match to TRBD1. Germline CDR1 reads KGHSH; CDR2 reads LQKENI. The CDR3 extends over 15 amino acids. Trimming cost V 3 bases and J 4 bases; bases outside gene matches: 4. The CDR3 region has the DNA TGTGCCAGCTCACCGGACAGGGGGCGAGGCTATGGCTACACCTTC. The encoded protein is CASSPDRGRGYGYTF.

This chain uses TRBV7-2 with TRBJ2-1; 8 positions match TRBD2. Germline V gene data show CDR1 as SGHTA and CDR2 as FQGNSA. The CDR3 covers 15 residues. Trimming took 6 bases from V and 3 from J; bases not matched to a gene: 7. The CDR3 coding sequence is TGTGCCAGCAGGATCCCGGGGGGGGTCTACAATGAGCAGTTCTTC. Residues: CASRIPGGVYNEQFF.

This chain connects TRBV7-2 to TRBJ2-7; tentative D call: TRBD1 (6 bases). The CDR3 is 14 amino acids. Germline values: CDR1 SGHTA, CDR2 FQGNSA. The V end was cut by 1 base, the J end by 3 bases, with 10 bases between. The CDR3 sequence: CASSLGGDNYEQYF. In DNA form, the CDR3 reads TGTGCCAGCAGCTTAGGAGGGGACAACTACGAGCAGTACTTC.

The rearrangement joins TRBV6-1 to TRBJ2-7; 7 bases are shared with TRBD1. J lost 2 bases, V lost 4 bases, and 11 bases had no gene match. CDR3 length equals 16 residues. CDR1 MNHNS and CDR2 SASEGT come from the germline V gene. CDR3 in amino acids: CASSGFATGTAYEQYF. The CDR3, as DNA: TGTGCCAGCAGTGGATTTGCAACCGGGACAGCCTACGAGCAGTACTTC.

This clone was observed a handful of times. J is TRBJ2-7 and V is TRBV7-2; a weak D match, TRBD2 (6 bases). Trimming stripped 5 bases from V and 4 bases from J, with 21 bases between. The germline V gene encodes CDR1 SGHTA and CDR2 FQGNSA. This CDR3 is built from 16 residues. The CDR3 bases are TGTGCCAGCAGCCCGCGGGGCCAAACGACTTATTACGAGCAGTACTTC. Protein sequence: CASSPRGQTTYYEQYF. Looking up the rest from reference TRBV7-2 and TRBJ2-7 gives the full variable domain: GAGVSQSPSNKVTEKGKDVELRCDPISGHTALYWYRQSLGQGLEFLIYFQGNSAPDKSGLPSDRFSAERTGGSVSTLTIQRTQQEDSAVYLCASSPRGQTTYYEQYFGPGTRLTVT.

The V call is TRBV19, the J call TRBJ1-1; 9 positions match TRBD1. With V trimmed by 2 bases and J by 5 bases, 3 bases remained unmatched. The germline V gene has CDR1 LNHDA and CDR2 SQIVND (reference sequence). This CDR3 comprises 14 residues. CDR3 protein: CASSIQQGATEAFF. Written as DNA, the CDR3 is TGTGCCAGTAGTATACAACAGGGGGCAACTGAAGCTTTCTTT.

The genes are TRBV4-1 and TRBJ2-5; no clear D gene. Per germline, CDR1 MGHRA and CDR2 YSYEKL. V shed 1 base and J shed 9 bases, with 9 bases lying between them. This CDR3 has 12 residues. CDR3 bases: TGCGCCAGCAGCCAAGGAGAGGTGGCCCAGTACTTC. Translation: CASSQGEVAQYF.

Only a few counts were recorded for this clone. CDR3 sequence reads: CASRRRGDSANYGYTF. In DNA form, the CDR3 reads TGTGCCAGCAGAAGAAGGGGGGACAGTGCTAACTATGGCTACACCTTC. V is TRBV6-6 and J is TRBJ1-2; 7 bases agree with TRBD1. Unmatched junction bases numbered 10, after V lost 6 bases and J lost 0 bases. There are 16 residues in the CDR3. The V gene's germline CDR1 is MNHNY and CDR2 SVGAGI (reference sequence).

The chain uses TRBV5-1 and TRBJ1-1; D is uncertain. This CDR3 contains 15 residues. V shed 0 bases and J shed 5 bases, with 14 bases lying between them. Germline V CDR1 and CDR2: SGHRS, YFSETQ. CDR3 in DNA: TGCGCCAGCAGCTTGGCTCCGGGATTGAGTACTGAAGCTTTCTTT. It is translated as CASSLAPGLSTEAFF.

The chain recombines TRBV6-5 with TRBJ1-1, with 8 bases fitting TRBD1. The V segment lost 10 bases and the J segment 7 bases; nucleotides outside the gene matches: 14. CDR3 length: 14 residues. The V gene's germline CDR1 is MNHEY and CDR2 SVGAGI. The CDR3 sequence is CATKPGGAANEAFF. DNA of the CDR3: TGTGCCACTAAACCAGGGGGCGCGGCTAATGAAGCTTTCTTT.

V is TRBV28 and J is TRBJ1-3; D is unclear. There are 13 residues in the CDR3. CDR1 MDHEN and CDR2 SYDVKM come from the germline V gene. V was cut by 2 bases and J by 7 bases, with 9 bases left in between. The CDR3 region is CASSLPTQNTIYF. The CDR3 bases are TGTGCCAGCAGTTTACCCACCCAGAACACCATATATTTT.

The J gene is TRBJ2-1, the V gene TRBV27; TRBD2 agrees at 15 bases. V lost 4 bases and J lost 7; bases outside the gene matches: 5. The CDR3 extends over 16 amino acids. CDR1 is MNHEY, CDR2 SMNVEV, per germline (reference sequence). The CDR3 DNA sequence: TGTGCCAGCAGTTATGGACTAGCGGGGGGGCGGAATGAGCAGTTCTTC. Amino acid sequence: CASSYGLAGGRNEQFF.

The chain couples TRBV7-9 to TRBJ1-2; tentatively, D is TRBD1 (5 bases). Germline loops: CDR1 SEHNR, CDR2 FQNEAQ (reference sequence). The CDR3 is made up of 14 amino acids. The ends were cut back, 5 bases at V and 8 bases at J, with 18 bases in the middle. Here the CDR3 DNA reads TGTGCCAGCAGCCACCCGGGGGGGGTACGCGGCTACACCTTC. The encoded protein is CASSHPGGVRGYTF. Using reference TRBV7-9 and TRBJ1-2 for the parts outside the CDR3, the full variable domain is DTGVSQNPRHKITKRGQNVTFRCDPISEHNRLYWYRQTLGQGPEFLTYFQNEAQLEKSRLLSDRFSAERPKGSFSTLEIQRTEQGDSAMYLCASSHPGGVRGYTFGSGTRLTVV.

This chain links TRBV6-5 with TRBJ2-5; D may be TRBD2 (6 bases). V gave up 2 bases and J gave up 4 bases, with 11 bases separating them. The CDR3 contains 14 residues. CDR1 and CDR2 from the germline V gene are MNHEY and SVGAGI. CDR3: CASSYVGLLETQYF. The CDR3 region has the DNA TGTGCCAGCAGTTACGTGGGACTCTTAGAGACCCAGTACTTC.

The rearrangement links TRBV7-2 to TRBJ1-4; a possible D gene is TRBD1 (5 bases). From germline, CDR1 is SGHTA and CDR2 FQGNSA. The CDR3 is 15 residues long. V gave up 1 base and J gave up 10 bases, with 16 bases separating them. The CDR3: CASSLGDFPVGKLFF. The CDR3 DNA sequence: TGTGCCAGCAGCTTAGGGGACTTCCCGGTGGGAAAACTGTTTTTT.

V and J are TRBV11-2 and TRBJ2-1, with D possibly TRBD2 on 7 matching bases. Germline lookup yields CDR1 SGHAT and CDR2 FQNNGV. Deletions cut 3 bases from V and 8 bases from J, with 17 bases between. CDR3 size: 15 residues. CDR3 sequence (DNA): TGTGCCAGCAGCTTTCTTGTGGGGGGGGGCTATGAGCAGTTCTTC. Its protein is CASSFLVGGGYEQFF.